Detailed here is one TCR beta chain. Trimming cost V 4 bases and J 5 bases; bases outside gene matches: 9. Per germline, CDR1 LGHNA and CDR2 YSLEER. This CDR3 comprises 15 residues. This entry comes from a study of blood T cell repertoires in COVID-19. Across the study: Spain, Italy and the United States supplied samples that represented acute and convalescent COVID-19. From T cells, B-cell-depleted T cells, or PBMCs came the material, which was cDNA or gDNA.

Authors' methods: For nucleated cells, counts were estimated from reference gene primer amplification. Produced via immunoSEQ multiplex PCR; TCRdb's table is partial and in-frame only. V and J calls plus clone size are reproduced from that table; the DNA served to infer D and trimming. The repertoire holds fewer than 150,000 clones, with roughly 85% as singletons. This chain joins TRBV4-3 and TRBJ2-3; 7 bases are shared with TRBD2. Sequencing was carried out using peripheral blood. The TCR originated in a human donor in a cohort sampled during active COVID-19. CDR3 in amino acids: CASSPMRGNGDTQYF. The DNA for the CDR3 is TGCGCCAGCAGCCCCATGCGGGGGAATGGAGATACGCAGTATTTT.